These 18 T cell receptor beta chains share one sample of origin, sequenced in a study of T cell repertoires in cytomegalovirus infection. MiXCR was run by TCRdb on the reads, yielding one entry per CDR3 protein. Altogether approximately 630,000 distinct CDR3 sequences are present, 20% to 25% being singletons, with the ten largest covering 6.5% to 10%. The material sequenced was CD8+ T cells from PBMCs. Receptors originate from a human donor in good health (CMV status not recorded). Some clones in this sample may be carry-over from other donors' samples.

This clonotype was seen a handful of times. At one end, the junction sequence differs from germline, possibly due to a read error. The chain uses TRBV29-1 and TRBJ2-1; D may be TRBD1 or TRBD2 (6 bases each). The CDR3 contains 14 residues. Germline V gives CDR1 SQVTM, CDR2 ANQGSEA. The CDR3 sequence is CSVGLGGSYNEQFF. The CDR3 bases are TGTAGCGTTGGCTTAGGGGGGTCCTACAATGAGCAGTTCTTC.

This clonotype was recorded many times. CDR3 amino acids: CASSFVGGSYNEQFF. The CDR3 bases are TGTGCCAGCAGTTTTGTCGGTGGATCCTACAATGAGCAGTTCTTC. The genes are TRBV28 and TRBJ2-1; D uncertain. Germline loops: CDR1 MDHEN, CDR2 SYDVKM. The CDR3 consists of 15 residues. V lost 3 bases to trimming and J lost 1 base, with 10 bases between them.

In its sample, this clonotype was seen many times. J is TRBJ2-3 and V is TRBV7-8, with D uncertain. The V gene lost 4 bases and the J gene lost 0 bases, with 5 bases spanning the gap. The CDR3 has 13 residues. Germline V gene lookup returns CDR1 SGHVS and CDR2 FQNEAQ. In DNA form, the CDR3 reads TGTGCCAGCAGCTCCCCTAGCACAGATACGCAGTATTTT. Residues: CASSSPSTDTQYF.

The rearrangement joins TRBV7-4 to TRBJ2-3; D uncertain. Germline V gives CDR1 SGHVT, CDR2 SQSDAQ. V lost 7 bases and J 4 bases, leaving 21 bases between the germline ends. This CDR3 has 16 amino acids. The CDR3 sequence is CASTESAHVDPDTQYF. Here the CDR3 DNA reads TGTGCCAGCACCGAATCCGCACATGTGGACCCAGATACGCAGTATTTT.

This clonotype came up a few times. J is TRBJ1-1 and V is TRBV9; maybe TRBD1 (6 bases). Germline CDR1 SGDLS, CDR2 YYNGEE. The CDR3 runs to 15 residues. Trimming removed 0 bases from V and 1 base from J, with 10 bases in between. The CDR3 sequence: CASSVEGGGNTEAFF. CDR3 coding DNA: TGTGCCAGCAGCGTAGAGGGAGGGGGGAACACTGAAGCTTTCTTT.

CDR3 in amino acids: CASRLLGGPRDTQYF. CDR3 coding DNA: TGTGCCAGCAGACTACTAGGAGGGCCGAGAGATACGCAGTATTTT. The chain has TRBV6-2 or TRBV6-3 and TRBJ2-3; D perhaps matches TRBD2 (6 bases). This CDR3 has 15 amino acids. The V gene lost 6 bases and the J gene lost 5 bases, with 18 bases spanning the gap. Germline V gives CDR1 MNHEY, CDR2 SVGEGT.

In this sample, this clonotype turned up a few times. CDR3 loop: CASLQLGTVRTTGELFF. CDR3 DNA sequence: TGTGCCAGCCTACAACTGGGGACGGTTAGGACCACCGGGGAGCTGTTTTTT. This chain links TRBV2 with TRBJ2-2; D is possibly TRBD1 or TRBD2 (5 bases each). Between the trimmed V and J ends, which lost 8 bases and 4 bases, there was a span of 23 bases. Germline V gene lookup returns CDR1 SNHLY and CDR2 FYNNEI. The CDR3 sequence is 17 residues long.

This clonotype was counted at least ten times. The CDR3 DNA reads TGTGCCAGCAGCTTAACAGGGGGGGAGCAGTACGTC. Translated, it gives CASSLTGGEQYV. The chain joins TRBV7-9 to TRBJ2-7, with 8 bases lining up with TRBD1. Per germline, CDR1 SEHNR and CDR2 FQNEAQ (reference sequence). The J segment lost 7 bases and the V segment lost 2 bases, leaving 1 base of the junction unmatched. The CDR3 length is 12 residues.

The V call is TRBV14, the J call TRBJ2-1; D perhaps matches TRBD1 (6 bases). Germline V gene sequence: CDR1 SGHDN, CDR2 FVKESK. The V and J ends lost 0 bases and 7 bases respectively, with 10 bases between them. This CDR3 is 14 amino acids long. The CDR3 region is CASSQDHRANEQFF. The CDR3 region has the DNA TGTGCCAGCAGCCAAGATCACAGGGCTAATGAGCAGTTCTTC. Filled out from reference TRBV14 and TRBJ2-1, the complete variable domain reads EAGVTQFPSHSVIEKGQTVTLRCDPISGHDNLYWYRRVMGKEIKFLLHFVKESKQDESGMPNNRFLAERTGGTYSTLKVQPAELEDSGVYFCASSQDHRANEQFFGPGTRLTVL.

This clonotype has ten or more counts. The chain recombines TRBV7-2 with TRBJ2-4; D is undetermined. Germline CDR1 is SGHTA and CDR2 is FQGNSA. The ends were cut back, 0 bases at V and 15 bases at J, with 18 bases in the middle. CDR3 length equals 14 residues. The CDR3 DNA is TGTGCCAGCAGCTTAGCCCAGGCCGACCCTGCTTGGTACTTC. It yields the protein CASSLAQADPAWYF.

The rearrangement uses TRBV28 and TRBJ2-1; weak D call: TRBD1 (7 bases). The germline CDR1 and CDR2 sequences are MDHEN and SYDVKM. The CDR3 extends over 14 amino acids. Trimming removed 5 bases at V and 2 bases at J, with 10 bases between. This chain's CDR3 is CASSQGGAYNEQFF. Written as DNA, the CDR3 is TGTGCCAGCAGTCAGGGGGGAGCCTACAATGAGCAGTTCTTC.

In its sample, this clonotype was seen many times. The J gene is TRBJ2-7, the V gene TRBV7-6; D not certain. This CDR3 spans 13 amino acids. CDR1 is SGHVS, CDR2 FNYEAQ, per germline. The V gene lost 2 bases and the J gene lost 3 bases, with 8 bases spanning the gap. CDR3 bases: TGTGCCAGCAGCTTATCTGGCAACTACGAGCAGTACTTC. This translates into CASSLSGNYEQYF.

This clonotype was detected a few times. The chain is built from TRBV7-9 and TRBJ2-7, with D maybe TRBD1 (6 bases). Trimming took off 5 bases at V and 6 bases at J, with 17 bases between the two ends. From germline, CDR1 is SEHNR and CDR2 FQNEAQ (reference sequence). The CDR3 has 14 residues. CDR3 sequence reads: CASSPDRRGAEQYF. The CDR3, as DNA: TGTGCCAGCAGCCCCGACAGGAGAGGCGCCGAGCAGTACTTC.

This clonotype was picked up many times. The chain combines TRBV7-9 with TRBJ1-1, with D possibly TRBD1 on 5 matching bases. Germline CDR1 SEHNR, CDR2 FQNEAQ (reference sequence). This CDR3 region has 15 residues. V lost 1 base and J 3 bases, leaving 12 bases between the germline ends. The CDR3 here is CASSLGGTEYTEAFF. DNA for the CDR3: TGTGCCAGCAGCTTAGGGGGGACGGAGTACACTGAAGCTTTCTTT.

This clonotype was detected a few times. The V gene is TRBV7-3, the J gene TRBJ2-4, with a tentative D call TRBD1 (6 bases). The CDR3 covers 17 residues. The V and J ends lost 0 bases and 0 bases respectively, with 12 bases between them. Germline CDR1 is SGHTA and CDR2 is FQGTGA. CDR3 sequence reads: CASSLTAEGGAKNIQYF. DNA of the CDR3: TGTGCCAGCAGCTTAACCGCCGAAGGGGGAGCCAAAAACATTCAGTACTTC. The variable domain in full, completed from reference TRBV7-3 and TRBJ2-4, reads GAGVSQTPSNKVTEKGKYVELRCDPISGHTALYWYRQSLGQGPEFLIYFQGTGAADDSGLPNDRFFAVRPEGSVSTLKIQRTERGDSAVYLCASSLTAEGGAKNIQYFGAGTRLSVL.

The J gene is TRBJ2-5, the V gene TRBV29-1; D ambiguous. The CDR3 length is 11 residues. Trimming pared 2 bases from V and 3 bases from J, leaving 4 bases between. CDR1 and CDR2 from the germline V gene are SQVTM and ANQGSEA. CDR3 nucleotide sequence: TGCAGCGTTGAACCGGAAGAGACCCAGTACTTC. Residues: CSVEPEETQYF.

This clonotype was detected only a few times. This chain uses TRBV4-1 with TRBJ2-1; D unclear. CDR1 MGHRA and CDR2 YSYEKL come from the germline V gene. This CDR3 is built from 11 residues. The germline V and J ends were trimmed by 8 bases and 8 bases, with 10 bases remaining between them. The DNA of the CDR3 is TGCGCCAGCGGACCTGGGGATGAGCAGTTCTTC. It is translated as CASGPGDEQFF.

This clonotype was counted a few times. The chain carries TRBV6-2 or TRBV6-3 and TRBJ2-1; D is possibly TRBD2 (7 bases). There are 18 residues in the CDR3. V was cut by 2 bases and J by 6 bases, with 23 bases left in between. Germline CDR1 reads MNHEY; CDR2 reads SVGEGT. This CDR3 is CASSYTLGLAGARNEQFF. In DNA, the CDR3 is TGTGCCAGCAGTTACACCCTAGGGTTGGCGGGGGCCCGCAATGAGCAGTTCTTC.